This T cell receptor (beta chain) is from a study of T cells after yellow fever vaccination. Study at large: Fractions low in cell number were prepared with SMART-Seq v4 Ultra Low Input.

TCRdb reprocessed the 5' RACE reads via MiXCR and lists one record per CDR3 protein. This sample has a few hundred thousand distinct CDR3 sequences, with around 4.1% found just once. The CDR3 spans 14 residues. From germline, CDR1 is DFQATT and CDR2 SNEGSKA (reference sequence). Trimming removed 6 bases at V and 6 bases at J, with 19 bases between. The source was PBMCs, collected 5 days after the yellow fever booster vaccination. This clonotype originated in a man aged 18 to 35 who received the YFV17D yellow fever vaccine. The rearrangement uses TRBV20-1 and TRBJ2-3; D ambiguous. In DNA, the CDR3 is TGCAGTGCCACCTCCCCCACTGTCGCGGATACGCAGTATTTT. Translation: CSATSPTVADTQYF.